The rows below give T cell receptor beta chains drawn from one sample of a study of OX40 agonist ivuxolimab in advanced cancers. Assay: immunoSEQ multiplex PCR; the TCRdb copy retains only in-frame clones and omits some. The repertoire consists of about 69,000 clones, with just over 90% occurring once and the leading ten covering around 0.31%. Sequences were derived from CD4+ or CD8+ T cells sorted from blood, sampled in a trial of the OX40 agonist ivuxolimab. The receptor set was obtained from an adult with an advanced solid tumor such as melanoma, head and neck, liver or kidney cancer. Each CDR3 is given with its conserved first and last residue. A D gene is named only where the DNA matches it firmly. Part of the rows lack a size; the others show once, few, many or a class for expanded clones.

DNA	CDR3	D	size	V	J
TGTGCCAGTAGTATACCGGGGATCTACGAGCAGTACTTC	CASSIPGIYEQYF	NA	NA	TRBV19	TRBJ2-7
TGTGCCAGCAGCGTAGCTTTTACCGGGTACGAGCAGTACTTC	CASSVAFTGYEQYF	NA	NA	TRBV9	TRBJ2-7
TGTGCCAGCAGTTACGACAGAACTGGAAACACCATATATTTT	CASSYDRTGNTIYF	NA	NA	TRBV6-5	TRBJ1-3
TGTGCCAGCGGGCTTAATGAAAAACTGTTTTTT	CASGLNEKLFF	NA	NA	TRBV28	TRBJ1-4
TGTGCCAGCAGCCAATTGACAGGGGTCTCCTACGAGCAGTACTTC	CASSQLTGVSYEQYF	TRBD1	few	TRBV16	TRBJ2-7
TGTGCCAGCAGCTCGCCCGGGACAGAGTATAATTCACCCCTCCACTTT	CASSSPGTEYNSPLHF	TRBD1	once	TRBV5-4	TRBJ1-6
TGTGCCAGCAGTGTGGAACTCGGCTATGGCTACACCTTC	CASSVELGYGYTF	NA	NA	TRBV2	TRBJ1-2
TGTGCCATCAGTGAGTCATCACAGGGGCAGAGTGAAGCTTTCTTT	CAISESSQGQSEAFF	TRBD1	NA	TRBV10-3	TRBJ1-1
TGTGCCACCCAAAACGGAGCCCTATACGAGCAGTACTTC	CATQNGALYEQYF	NA	NA	TRBV10-3	TRBJ2-7
TGTGCCACCAGCAGAGATCACACAGGGGGCAACGAGCAGTACTTC	CATSRDHTGGNEQYF	TRBD1	NA	TRBV15	TRBJ2-7
TGTGCCAGCAGCTTAAATTCGGCAGATACGCAGTATTTT	CASSLNSADTQYF	NA	NA	TRBV5-4	TRBJ2-3